One and the same sample provided the 32 T cell receptor beta chains below, sequenced in a study of blood T cell repertoires in COVID-19. TCRdb's table, derived via immunoSEQ multiplex PCR, lists solely in-frame clones and lacks some. This sample has 330,000 or so clones, with more than 70% found just once. The sequencing sample was made of peripheral blood. The receptor source for this set is a woman in her sixties or seventies with COVID-19, enrolled during active disease.

The chain couples TRBV10-3 to TRBJ1-5; D might be TRBD1 (5 bases). Germline assignment: CDR1 ENHRY and CDR2 SYGVKD. The CDR3 is made up of 15 amino acids. Trimming stripped 0 bases from V and 1 base from J, with 7 bases between. The CDR3 protein is CAISESGHSNQPQHF. In DNA, the CDR3 is TGTGCCATCAGTGAGTCTGGACACAGCAATCAGCCCCAGCATTTT.

This chain links TRBV14 with TRBJ1-1, with TRBD1 as a possible D gene (6 bases). This CDR3 has 16 amino acids. The V gene lost 0 bases and the J gene lost 0 bases, with 11 bases spanning the gap. CDR1 SGHDN and CDR2 FVKESK come from the germline V gene. The CDR3 loop reads CASSQELGQVNTEAFF. The CDR3 DNA follows: TGTGCCAGCAGCCAAGAATTGGGACAAGTGAACACTGAAGCTTTCTTT.

The V gene is TRBV12-3 or TRBV12-4, the J gene TRBJ1-5; the D is unclear. The CDR3 spans 13 residues. V lost 6 bases and J 2 bases, leaving 8 bases between the germline ends. The CDR3, as DNA: TGTGCCAGCAGGGGGAGGGGCAATCAGCCCCAGCATTTT. It is translated as CASRGRGNQPQHF.

This sequence joins TRBV6-1 and TRBJ1-3, with D maybe TRBD1 (6 bases). Trimming cost V 3 bases and J 4 bases, with 16 bases left between them. Germline V lookup: CDR1 MNHNS, CDR2 SASEGT. The CDR3 contains 16 residues. The CDR3 DNA reads TGTGCCAGCAGTGAGGCGGGTACAGGGCGGGGAAACACCATATATTTT. This encodes CASSEAGTGRGNTIYF.

The V and J genes are TRBV5-1 and TRBJ1-2; D remains unclear. Germline values: CDR1 SGHRS, CDR2 YFSETQ. The CDR3 spans 14 residues. V lost 6 bases and J 7 bases, leaving 19 bases between the germline ends. The CDR3 DNA reads TGCGCCAGCATCCTAACTCCGGGGTCGGCTGGCTACACCTTC. This sequence encodes CASILTPGSAGYTF.

The chain is built from TRBV6-4 and TRBJ1-1; D is undetermined. This CDR3 is 13 amino acids long. Germline values: CDR1 MRHNA, CDR2 SNTAGT. V lost 5 bases to trimming and J lost 1 base, with 8 bases between them. The CDR3 loop is CASSTETNTEAFF. The CDR3 DNA reads TGTGCCAGCAGTACAGAAACGAACACTGAAGCTTTCTTT.

The genes are TRBV6-5 and TRBJ1-5; 11 bases are a match to TRBD1. CDR3 length: 16 amino acids. CDR1 and CDR2 (germline): MNHEY, SVGAGI. Unmatched junction bases numbered 0, after V lost 0 bases and J lost 2 bases. This CDR3 reads CASSYSGQGGNQPQHF. The CDR3 coding sequence is TGTGCCAGCAGTTACTCGGGACAGGGGGGCAATCAGCCCCAGCATTTT.

This clone occurred once. The chain carries TRBV11-2 and TRBJ2-5; a weak D match, TRBD2 (7 bases). The V gene's germline CDR1 is SGHAT and CDR2 FQNNGV. V was shortened by 3 bases and J by 4 bases, with 15 bases between the two germline ends. This CDR3 contains 15 residues. The CDR3 loop is CASSFRGAGIETQYF. CDR3 nucleotide sequence: TGTGCCAGCAGCTTCCGGGGGGCGGGGATAGAGACCCAGTACTTC.

The chain links TRBV19 to TRBJ1-1, with TRBD1 matching over 7 bases. The V segment lost 2 bases and the J segment 10 bases; nucleotides outside the gene matches: 4. The V gene's germline CDR1 is LNHDA and CDR2 SQIVND (reference sequence). CDR3 length equals 12 residues. The CDR3 protein is CASSIRDSGAFF. CDR3 DNA: TGTGCCAGTAGTATACGGGACAGTGGAGCTTTCTTT.

The J gene is TRBJ1-4, the V gene TRBV5-5, with D perhaps TRBD1 (5 bases). Trimming pared 2 bases from V and 5 bases from J, leaving 16 bases between. The CDR3 runs 16 residues. Germline CDR1 is SGHKS and CDR2 is YYEKEE (reference sequence). This CDR3 is CASSLMTELLNEKLFF. The CDR3 DNA follows: TGTGCCAGCAGCTTAATGACAGAACTATTAAATGAAAAACTGTTTTTT.

J is TRBJ2-1 and V is TRBV6-5; D is possibly TRBD1 (5 bases). The germline V and J ends were trimmed by 7 bases and 5 bases, with 12 bases remaining between them. The CDR3 has 13 residues. Germline V gives CDR1 MNHEY, CDR2 SVGAGI. The CDR3 DNA reads TGTGCCAGCACGTCAGGGATCCACAATGAGCAGTTCTTC. Protein sequence: CASTSGIHNEQFF.

The chain employs TRBV6-5 and TRBJ1-1, with D perhaps TRBD1 (6 bases). CDR1 and CDR2 (germline): MNHEY, SVGAGI. The V and J ends lost 6 bases and 4 bases respectively, with 12 bases between them. CDR3 length: 13 residues. CDR3 residues: CASSLQGFTEAFF. The CDR3 DNA reads as TGTGCCAGCAGCCTACAGGGTTTCACTGAAGCTTTCTTT.

This clone was observed a few times. V and J are TRBV2 and TRBJ1-4; 10 bases are a match to TRBD1. The CDR3 is made up of 16 amino acids. Trimming cost V 8 bases and J 4 bases; bases outside gene matches: 10. From germline, CDR1 is SNHLY and CDR2 FYNNEI. The CDR3 sequence is CASETGQGVDNEKLFF. CDR3 bases: TGTGCCAGCGAGACCGGACAGGGGGTCGATAATGAAAAACTGTTTTTT.

The chain links TRBV7-9 to TRBJ1-3; 7 positions match TRBD1. CDR1 and CDR2 (germline): SEHNR, FQNEAQ (reference sequence). Losses at the gene ends were 4 bases for V and 3 bases for J; bases not matched to a gene: 3. The CDR3 is 14 amino acids. Here the CDR3 reads CASSSYRGGNTIYF. The CDR3 DNA is TGTGCCAGCAGCTCTTACAGGGGTGGAAACACCATATATTTT.

The chain joins TRBV7-2 to TRBJ1-3, with D maybe TRBD1 (6 bases). The CDR3 loop spans 16 amino acids. The V end lost 5 bases, the J end lost 2 bases, and 16 bases lay between the germline ends. Germline lookup yields CDR1 SGHTA and CDR2 FQGNSA. CDR3 DNA: TGTGCCAGCAGCACTAGAACCGGGGACACTGGAAACACCATATATTTT. Its translation is CASSTRTGDTGNTIYF.

J is TRBJ1-3 and V is TRBV5-1, with TRBD1 identical over 9 bases. The trim removed 4 bases at V and 4 bases at J, leaving 3 bases unmatched. Germline V gives CDR1 SGHRS, CDR2 YFSETQ. The CDR3 covers 14 residues. The CDR3 reads CASSQGTGGNTIYF. The CDR3 DNA follows: TGCGCCAGCAGCCAGGGGACAGGGGGAAACACCATATATTTT.

The chain has TRBV14 and TRBJ2-5; 9 bases map to TRBD1. Germline trimming cut 4 bases from V and 5 bases from J; bases unmatched to any gene: 2. The CDR3 has 13 amino acids. The germline V gene has CDR1 SGHDN and CDR2 FVKESK. The CDR3 DNA sequence: TGTGCCAGCAGCCCGACAGGGGGGGAGACCCAGTACTTC. This translates into CASSPTGGETQYF.

The CDR3 loop is CASSEGWTVENQPQHF. As DNA, the CDR3 is TGTGCCAGCAGTGAAGGATGGACAGTTGAGAATCAGCCCCAGCATTTT. The chain couples TRBV6-1 to TRBJ1-5, with D possibly being TRBD1 (6 bases). CDR1 and CDR2 (germline): MNHNS, SASEGT. Trimming shortened V by 1 base and J by 4 bases, and 14 bases separated the two germline ends. The CDR3 extends over 16 amino acids.

This clone occurred once. V usage is TRBV15 and J usage is TRBJ2-2; possible D gene TRBD1, 5 bases. V was clipped by 5 bases and J by 6 bases, with 10 bases between them. The CDR3 covers 13 residues. Germline V gene sequence: CDR1 LNHNV, CDR2 YYDKDF (reference sequence). The CDR3 sequence is CATSVRQSGELFF. Written as DNA, the CDR3 is TGTGCCACCAGCGTGCGACAGTCCGGGGAGCTGTTTTTT.

The chain is built from TRBV6-1 and TRBJ2-1; D is perhaps TRBD1 (6 bases). Germline V lookup: CDR1 MNHNS, CDR2 SASEGT. Trimming cost V 2 bases and J 6 bases, with 11 bases left between them. This CDR3 contains 14 residues. The CDR3 sequence is CASSELRGGNEQFF. CDR3 DNA: TGTGCCAGCAGTGAACTACGAGGGGGCAATGAGCAGTTCTTC.

Comments on this clone: The same CDR3 arises from other DNA sequences in this sample as well. This chain joins TRBV5-1 and TRBJ2-2, with 8 bases fitting TRBD2. The trim removed 4 bases at V and 8 bases at J, leaving 4 bases unmatched. Germline V gene lookup returns CDR1 SGHRS and CDR2 YFSETQ. The CDR3 spans 13 residues. The CDR3 loop reads CASSLGLAGELFF. The CDR3 DNA sequence: TGCGCCAGCAGCCTAGGACTAGCTGGGGAGCTGTTTTTT.

The V gene is TRBV15, the J gene TRBJ2-5; no definite D call. V lost 6 bases and J lost 2, with 4 bases in between. CDR3 size: 11 residues. Germline loops: CDR1 LNHNV, CDR2 YYDKDF (reference sequence). CDR3 coding DNA: TGTGCCACCAGAGCTCAAGAGACCCAGTACTTC. It encodes CATRAQETQYF.

This chain connects TRBV12-1 to TRBJ2-7; the table assigns TRBD2, which was not confirmed against the DNA. TRBV12-1 is recorded as a pseudogene. The CDR3 runs 9 residues. The CDR3 region is CASTVLQYF. The CDR3 DNA reads as TGTGCCAGTACGGTGCTACAGTACTTC.

The chain employs TRBV5-1 and TRBJ2-7; 7 positions match TRBD1. CDR3 length: 15 amino acids. Germline values: CDR1 SGHRS, CDR2 YFSETQ. V dropped 0 bases and J dropped 2; count of bases not matched to a gene: 5. The CDR3 here is CASSLDGRGTYEQYF. The CDR3 DNA is TGCGCCAGCAGCTTGGACGGCAGGGGGACCTACGAGCAGTACTTC.

The chain employs TRBV19 and TRBJ2-7, with 7 bases identical to TRBD1. Germline V gene data show CDR1 as LNHDA and CDR2 as SQIVND (reference sequence). V shed 6 bases, J shed 1 base, and the junction held 6 bases outside the gene matches. The CDR3 loop spans 14 amino acids. CDR3 loop: CASSKPGQSYEQYF. The CDR3 DNA reads as TGTGCCAGTAGCAAACCGGGACAGTCCTACGAGCAGTACTTC.

The chain uses TRBV2 and TRBJ2-7, with 10 bases that match TRBD2. V shed 2 bases, J shed 7 bases, and the junction held 5 bases outside the gene matches. Germline V gives CDR1 SNHLY, CDR2 FYNNEI. This CDR3 contains 14 residues. The CDR3 sequence is CASSELLAGWEQYF. DNA for the CDR3: TGTGCCAGCAGTGAACTACTAGCGGGGTGGGAGCAGTACTTC.

The chain joins TRBV24-1 to TRBJ2-2; TRBD1 aligns across 9 bases. The CDR3 is 19 amino acids. Trimming took 4 bases from V and 3 from J; bases not matched to a gene: 14. Germline V lookup: CDR1 KGHDR, CDR2 SFDVKD. CDR3 amino acids: CATSDLRDRESGYTGELFF. For the CDR3, the DNA is TGTGCCACCAGTGACCTTCGGGACAGGGAATCCGGGTACACCGGGGAGCTGTTTTTT.

J is TRBJ1-1 and V is TRBV7-6, with 8 bases identical to TRBD1. The CDR3 covers 16 residues. V lost 1 base, J lost 5 bases, and 9 bases stayed unmatched. Germline values: CDR1 SGHVS, CDR2 FNYEAQ. The CDR3 DNA reads TGTGCCAGCAGCTTAGACTTCACAGGGGGAGGGACTGAAGCTTTCTTT. Translating it yields CASSLDFTGGGTEAFF.

This clone was detected a few times. This chain links TRBV5-4 with TRBJ2-7; 8 nucleotides line up with TRBD1. Germline CDR1 is SGHNT and CDR2 is YYREEE (reference sequence). The V and J ends lost 2 bases and 8 bases, in that order; junction bases with no gene match: 6. The CDR3 extends over 13 amino acids. CDR3: CASSLDTGGKQYF. The CDR3 DNA is TGTGCCAGCAGCTTAGATACAGGGGGAAAGCAGTACTTC. Full variable domain (missing parts from reference TRBV5-4 and TRBJ2-7): ETGVTQSPTHLIKTRGQQVTLRCSSQSGHNTVSWYQQALGQGPQFIFQYYREEENGRGNFPPRFSGLQFPNYSSELNVNALELDDSALYLCASSLDTGGKQYFGPGTRLTVT.

This clone was seen only once. The CDR3 region has the DNA TGTGCCAGCGCAGGGGACCTAGGGCAGCCCCAGCATTTT. Translating it yields CASAGDLGQPQHF. This chain links TRBV9 with TRBJ1-5; D may be TRBD1 (6 bases). The CDR3 is made up of 13 amino acids. V gave up 7 bases and J gave up 7 bases, with 15 bases separating them. The V gene's germline CDR1 is SGDLS and CDR2 YYNGEE.

The chain recombines TRBV5-1 with TRBJ2-1; D gene uncertain. This CDR3 comprises 13 residues. V was trimmed by 3 bases and J by 2 bases, leaving 6 bases between them. CDR1 and CDR2 from the germline V gene are SGHRS and YFSETQ. CDR3 region: CASSSATYNEQFF. The CDR3 DNA reads TGCGCCAGCAGCTCCGCTACCTACAATGAGCAGTTCTTC.

This chain connects TRBV6-1 to TRBJ2-7, with 8 nucleotides matching TRBD1. CDR1 is MNHNS, CDR2 SASEGT, per germline. The CDR3 is 15 residues long. V was clipped by 2 bases and J by 3 bases; unmatched bases: 6. DNA of the CDR3: TGTGCCAGCAGTGAAACGGCCGGACAGGGCTACGAGCAGTACTTC. This codes for CASSETAGQGYEQYF.